This T cell receptor beta chain was retrieved from a study of Ad26.COV2.S vaccination and SARS-CoV-2 variants. About the study: Within the COV1001 Ad26.COV2.S trial arm, the donor was enrolled. Once or twice, 56 days apart, Ad26.COV2.S was delivered intramuscularly.

Notes on this clone: Its matching antigen is unknown.

V lost 4 bases, J lost 5 bases, and 12 bases stayed unmatched. There are 15 residues in the CDR3. Germline assignment: CDR1 SGHNT and CDR2 YYREEE (reference sequence). Study conclusions and caveats: From the TCR breadth and depth analyses, total T cell responses may have been underestimated. A substantial breadth of spike-specific CD8+ and CD4+ T cell responses after vaccination has been reported.

Sequencing was performed with immunoSEQ multiplex PCR; in TCRdb, only in-frame clones are kept and a portion is missing. The profile shows some 410,000 clones, approximately 92% of them singletons. Treatment here: about 20 received Ad26.COV2.S at low or high dose, single or two shots; about 5 received placebo; per-sample allocation not given. The study sampled participants on day 63 after the first vaccine or placebo injection. The J gene is TRBJ2-7, the V gene TRBV5-4; 7 bases match TRBD1. Specimen: peripheral blood, collected in a trial of Ad26.COV2.S vaccine versus placebo. This receptor was identified in a person aged 18-60 years who received the Ad26.COV2.S COVID-19 vaccine or a placebo. The CDR3 loop is CASSPQRQGVHEQYF. Written as DNA, the CDR3 is TGTGCCAGCAGCCCCCAACGACAGGGAGTTCACGAGCAGTACTTC.